This T cell receptor beta chain was sequenced in a study of identical twins. The ends were cut back, 1 base at V and 4 bases at J, with 14 bases in the middle. This CDR3 region has 16 residues. CDR1 and CDR2 from the germline V gene are LGHDT and YNNKEL (reference sequence). Via MiXCR, TCRdb re-called the 5' RACE reads, giving one row per CDR3 protein. The sample includes 350,000 or so distinct CDR3 sequences, roughly an eighth seen only once; the top ten take more than 6%. These data were also filed under a second study, of yellow fever vaccine responses in identical twins.

The chain couples TRBV3-1 to TRBJ2-1; a weak D match, TRBD2 (6 bases). Sequencing was done on a sample of CD8+ T cells sorted from blood. The clonotype comes from a woman aged 18-29 years in good health. This CDR3 is CASSQGVGGFYNEQFF. DNA for the CDR3: TGTGCCAGCAGCCAAGGGGTGGGGGGATTTTACAATGAGCAGTTCTTC.